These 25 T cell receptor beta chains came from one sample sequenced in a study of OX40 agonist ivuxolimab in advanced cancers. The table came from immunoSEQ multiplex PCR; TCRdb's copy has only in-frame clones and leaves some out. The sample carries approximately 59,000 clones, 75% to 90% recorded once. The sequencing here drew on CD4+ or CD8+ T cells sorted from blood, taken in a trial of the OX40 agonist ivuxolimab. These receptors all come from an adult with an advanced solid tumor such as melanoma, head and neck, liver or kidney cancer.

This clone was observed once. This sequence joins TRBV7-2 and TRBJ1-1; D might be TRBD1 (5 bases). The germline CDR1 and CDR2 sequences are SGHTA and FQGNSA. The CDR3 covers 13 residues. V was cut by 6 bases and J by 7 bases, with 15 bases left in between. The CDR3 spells CASSSSPDSEAFF. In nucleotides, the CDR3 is TGTGCCAGCAGTTCCTCACCCGACAGTGAAGCTTTCTTT.

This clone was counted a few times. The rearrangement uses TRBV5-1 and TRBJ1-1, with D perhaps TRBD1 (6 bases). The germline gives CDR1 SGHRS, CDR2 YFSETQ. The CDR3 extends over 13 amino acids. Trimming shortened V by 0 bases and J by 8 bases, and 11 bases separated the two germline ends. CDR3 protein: CASSLAGQGEAFF. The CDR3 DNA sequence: TGCGCCAGCAGCTTGGCGGGGCAGGGGGAAGCTTTCTTT.

In DNA, the CDR3 is TGTGCCAGCAGAACCTCGTGGGAGCAGTACTTC. It specifies CASRTSWEQYF. The chain employs TRBV6-1 and TRBJ2-7, with D hard to call. The germline V gene encodes CDR1 MNHNS and CDR2 SASEGT. The V and J ends lost 6 bases and 7 bases respectively, with 10 bases between them. The CDR3 contains 11 residues.

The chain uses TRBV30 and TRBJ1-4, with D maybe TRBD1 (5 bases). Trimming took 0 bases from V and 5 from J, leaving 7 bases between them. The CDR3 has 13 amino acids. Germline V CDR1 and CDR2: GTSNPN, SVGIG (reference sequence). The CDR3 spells CAWSVSGNEKLFF. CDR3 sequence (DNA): TGTGCCTGGAGTGTGTCAGGGAATGAAAAACTGTTTTTT.

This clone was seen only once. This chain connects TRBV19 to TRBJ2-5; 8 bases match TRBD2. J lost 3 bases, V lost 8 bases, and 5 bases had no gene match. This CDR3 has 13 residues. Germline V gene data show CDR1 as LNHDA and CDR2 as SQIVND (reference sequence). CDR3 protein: CASCSAGEETQYF. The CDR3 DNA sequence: TGTGCCAGTTGTTCAGCGGGAGAAGAGACCCAGTACTTC. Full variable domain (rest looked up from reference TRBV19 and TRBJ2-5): DGGITQSPKYLFRKEGQNVTLSCEQNLNHDAMYWYRQDPGQGLRLIYYSQIVNDFQKGDIAEGYSVSREKKESFPLTVTSAQKNPTAFYLCASCSAGEETQYFGPGTRLLVL.

CDR3 nucleotide sequence: TGTGCCAGCAGCTTACCCCCCCTATATGGCTACACCTTC. Residues: CASSLPPLYGYTF. The chain links TRBV7-2 to TRBJ1-2; D remains ambiguous. Germline assignment: CDR1 SGHTA and CDR2 FQGNSA. The CDR3 is made up of 13 amino acids. The germline V and J ends were trimmed by 2 bases and 5 bases, with 9 bases remaining between them.

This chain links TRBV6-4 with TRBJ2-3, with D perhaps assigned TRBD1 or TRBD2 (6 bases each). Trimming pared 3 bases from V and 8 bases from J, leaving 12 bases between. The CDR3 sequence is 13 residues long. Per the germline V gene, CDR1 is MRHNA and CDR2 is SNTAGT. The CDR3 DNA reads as TGTGCCAGCAGTGAAGGGGGGCGAAGTACGCAGTATTTT. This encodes CASSEGGRSTQYF.

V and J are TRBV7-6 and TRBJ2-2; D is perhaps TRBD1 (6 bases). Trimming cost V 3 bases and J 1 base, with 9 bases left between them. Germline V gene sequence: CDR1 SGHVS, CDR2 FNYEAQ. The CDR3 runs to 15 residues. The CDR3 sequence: CASSFQGKNTGELFF. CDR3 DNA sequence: TGTGCCAGCAGCTTTCAGGGGAAGAACACCGGGGAGCTGTTTTTT.

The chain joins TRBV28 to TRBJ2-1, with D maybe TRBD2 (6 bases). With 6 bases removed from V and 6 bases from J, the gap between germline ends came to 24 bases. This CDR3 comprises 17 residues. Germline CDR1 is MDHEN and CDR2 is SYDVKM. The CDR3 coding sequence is TGTGCCAGCAGCCCACTACCCCAGGACTACGGGATCAATGAGCAGTTCTTC. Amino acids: CASSPLPQDYGINEQFF. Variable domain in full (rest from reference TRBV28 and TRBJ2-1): DVKVTQSSRYLVKRTGEKVFLECVQDMDHENMFWYRQDPGLGLRLIYFSYDVKMKEKGDIPEGYSVSREKKERFSLILESASTNQTSMYLCASSPLPQDYGINEQFFGPGTRLTVL.

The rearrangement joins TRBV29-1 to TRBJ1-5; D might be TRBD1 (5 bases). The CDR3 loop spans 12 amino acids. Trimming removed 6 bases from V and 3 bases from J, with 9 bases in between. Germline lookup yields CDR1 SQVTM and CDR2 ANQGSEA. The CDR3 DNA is TGCAGCGTGGGGGGGGACAATCAGCCCCAGCATTTT. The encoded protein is CSVGGDNQPQHF.

CDR3 DNA sequence: TGCAGCGGAGCGTATGATGAAAAACTGTTTTTT. This sequence encodes CSGAYDEKLFF. V usage is TRBV29-1 and J usage is TRBJ1-4; the D is unclear. Trimming cost V 7 bases and J 6 bases, with 9 bases left between them. The CDR3 sequence is 11 residues long. Germline V CDR1 and CDR2: SQVTM, ANQGSEA.

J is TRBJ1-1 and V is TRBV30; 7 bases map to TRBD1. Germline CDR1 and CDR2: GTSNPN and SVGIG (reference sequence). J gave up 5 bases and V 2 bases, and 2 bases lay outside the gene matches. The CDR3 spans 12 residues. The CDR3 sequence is CAWSRGQTEAFF. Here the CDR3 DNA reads TGTGCCTGGAGTCGGGGACAGACTGAAGCTTTCTTT.

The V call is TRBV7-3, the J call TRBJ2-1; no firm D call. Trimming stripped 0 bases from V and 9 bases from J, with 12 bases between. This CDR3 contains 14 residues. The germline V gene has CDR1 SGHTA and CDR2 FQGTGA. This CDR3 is CASSLTLSSSEQFF. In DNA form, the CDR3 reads TGTGCCAGCAGCTTAACACTGAGCTCGAGTGAGCAGTTCTTC.

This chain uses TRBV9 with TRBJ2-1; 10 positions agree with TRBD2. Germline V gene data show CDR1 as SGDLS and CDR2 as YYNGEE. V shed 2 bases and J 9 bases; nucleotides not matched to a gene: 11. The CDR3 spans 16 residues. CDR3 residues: CASSVAGTSVSGEQFF. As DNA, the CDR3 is TGTGCCAGCAGCGTCGCGGGGACTAGCGTGTCGGGTGAGCAGTTCTTC.

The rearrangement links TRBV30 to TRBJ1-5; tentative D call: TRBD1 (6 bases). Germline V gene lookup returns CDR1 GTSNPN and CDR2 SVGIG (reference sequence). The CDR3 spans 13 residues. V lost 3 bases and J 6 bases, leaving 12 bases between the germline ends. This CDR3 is CAWRGGVSQPQHF. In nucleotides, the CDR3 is TGTGCCTGGAGAGGGGGAGTGTCTCAGCCCCAGCATTTT.

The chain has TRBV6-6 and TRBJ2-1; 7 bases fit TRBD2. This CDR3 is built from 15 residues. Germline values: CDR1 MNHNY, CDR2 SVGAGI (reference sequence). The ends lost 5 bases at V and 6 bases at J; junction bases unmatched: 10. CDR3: CASSRTSDGSNEQFF. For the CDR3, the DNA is TGTGCCAGCAGTCGAACTAGCGACGGGAGCAATGAGCAGTTCTTC.

As DNA, the CDR3 is TGTGCCAGCTCACCCGGTCTAGCCTCCTACAATGAGCAGTTCTTC. Its protein product is CASSPGLASYNEQFF. The chain carries TRBV18 and TRBJ2-1, with a weak D call TRBD2 (5 bases). Between the trimmed V and J ends, which lost 3 bases and 0 bases, there was a span of 9 bases. The germline V gene encodes CDR1 KGHSH and CDR2 LQKENI. The CDR3 extends over 15 amino acids.

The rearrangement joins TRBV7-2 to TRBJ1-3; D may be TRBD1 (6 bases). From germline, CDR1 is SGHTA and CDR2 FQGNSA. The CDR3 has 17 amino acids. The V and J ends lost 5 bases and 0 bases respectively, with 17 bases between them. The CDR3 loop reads CASSVVSGTPSGNTIYF. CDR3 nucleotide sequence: TGTGCCAGCAGCGTAGTGAGCGGGACACCCTCTGGAAACACCATATATTTT. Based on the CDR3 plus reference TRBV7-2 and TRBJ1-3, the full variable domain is GAGVSQSPSNKVTEKGKDVELRCDPISGHTALYWYRQSLGQGLEFLIYFQGNSAPDKSGLPSDRFSAERTGGSVSTLTIQRTQQEDSAVYLCASSVVSGTPSGNTIYFGEGSWLTVV.

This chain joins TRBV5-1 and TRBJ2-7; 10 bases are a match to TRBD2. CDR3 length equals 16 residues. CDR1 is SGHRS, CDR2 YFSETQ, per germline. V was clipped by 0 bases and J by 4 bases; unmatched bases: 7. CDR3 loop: CASSLGGSTSGYEQYF. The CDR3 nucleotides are TGCGCCAGCAGCTTGGGTGGTTCGACTAGCGGGTACGAGCAGTACTTC.

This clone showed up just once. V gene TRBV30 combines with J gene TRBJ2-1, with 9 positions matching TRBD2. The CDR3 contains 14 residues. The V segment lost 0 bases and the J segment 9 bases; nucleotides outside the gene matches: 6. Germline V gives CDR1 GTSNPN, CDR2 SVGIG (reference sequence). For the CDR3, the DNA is TGTGCCTGGAGTGTCGGCGGGGGGGCGTTTGAGCAGTTCTTC. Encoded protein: CAWSVGGGAFEQFF.

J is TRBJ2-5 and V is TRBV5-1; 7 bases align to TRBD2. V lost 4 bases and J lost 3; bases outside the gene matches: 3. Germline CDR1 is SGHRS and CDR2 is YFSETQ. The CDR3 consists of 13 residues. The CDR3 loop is CASSRLAEETQYF. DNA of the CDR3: TGCGCCAGCAGCCGGCTAGCGGAAGAGACCCAGTACTTC.

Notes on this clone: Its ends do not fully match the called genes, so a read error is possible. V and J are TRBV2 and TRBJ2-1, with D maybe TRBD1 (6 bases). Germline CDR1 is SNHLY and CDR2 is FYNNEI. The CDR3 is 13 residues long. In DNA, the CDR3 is TGTGCCAGCAGTGAAGATGTAGAGGCCAGGGGCCTCTTC. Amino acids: CASSEDVEARGLF.

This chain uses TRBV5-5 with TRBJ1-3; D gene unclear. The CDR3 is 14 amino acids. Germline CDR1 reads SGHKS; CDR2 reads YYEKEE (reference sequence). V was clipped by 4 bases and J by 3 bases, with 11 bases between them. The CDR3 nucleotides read TGTGCCAGCAGCGCCAGAGAGCTTGGAAACACCATATATTTT. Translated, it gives CASSARELGNTIYF.

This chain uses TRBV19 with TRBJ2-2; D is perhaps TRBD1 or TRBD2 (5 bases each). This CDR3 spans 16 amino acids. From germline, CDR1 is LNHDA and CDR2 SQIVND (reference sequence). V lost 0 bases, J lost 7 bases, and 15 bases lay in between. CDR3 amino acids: CASSIEAGSPGGELFF. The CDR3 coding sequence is TGTGCCAGTAGTATAGAAGCAGGGAGCCCGGGCGGGGAGCTGTTTTTT.

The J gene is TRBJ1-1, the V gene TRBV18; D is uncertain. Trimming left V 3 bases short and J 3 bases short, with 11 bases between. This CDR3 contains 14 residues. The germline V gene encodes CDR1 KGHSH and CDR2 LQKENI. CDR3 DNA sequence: TGTGCCAGCTCACCGGCAAGAGCAGACACTGAAGCTTTCTTT. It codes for CASSPARADTEAFF.